The clone carrying this T cell receptor (beta chain) was detected only a few times. Its antigen is not identified. The data originate from a study of tumor and adjacent non-tumor tissue in lung cancer. Study summary: Aged roughly 31 to 76 years, patients included about 11 men and five or six women with stage I to III disease. Study-wide results and caveats: Compared with tumor, normal lung showed significantly lower TCR diversity.

No cell sorting was done before RNA was extracted from the tissue. The length of the CDR3 is 16 residues. Trimming left V 6 bases short and J 6 bases short, with 20 bases between. Germline CDR1 and CDR2: SGHAT and FQNNGV. The library came from three nested PCR rounds adapted from ARM-PCR protocols. TCRdb redid the calling of the multiplex PCR reads with MiXCR, one entry per CDR3 protein. The table shows under 140,000 distinct CDR3 sequences, with roughly 84% occurring only once. What was sequenced was lung tumor tissue. The chain employs TRBV11-2 and TRBJ2-2; D gene ambiguous. The receptor's source is a man between 65 and 85 years old with non-small cell lung cancer. The CDR3 DNA reads TGTGCCAGCAGTCTAGTGGGCACAGAGGTTGCCGGGGAGCTGTTTTTT. Encoded protein: CASSLVGTEVAGELFF. The full variable domain, with the rest looked up from reference TRBV11-2 and TRBJ2-2, is EAGVAQSPRYKIIEKRQSVAFWCNPISGHATLYWYQQILGQGPKLLIQFQNNGVVDDSQLPKDRFSAERLKGVDSTLKIQPAKLEDSAVYLCASSLVGTEVAGELFFGEGSRLTVL.